This T cell receptor (beta chain) comes out of a study of blood T cells in healthy people across ages. Together with a sample-barcoded 5' primer, a J-beta primer mix was included in a second PCR lasting about 7 to 12 cycles. TCRdb used MiXCR to reprocess the 5' RACE reads, holding one entry per CDR3 protein. The data show about 1.7 million distinct CDR3 sequences, 25% to 30% seen once. This clonotype appeared a few times. V lost 2 bases and J 2 bases, leaving 10 bases between the germline ends. This CDR3 region has 14 residues. Germline lookup yields CDR1 SNHLY and CDR2 FYNNEI. The J gene is TRBJ2-7, the V gene TRBV2; tentative D call: TRBD1 (6 bases). The source is a woman aged 25 to 39 in good health. The specimen sequenced was blood. Here the CDR3 DNA reads TGTGCCAGCAGTGAACAGGGGTTCCCCTACGAGCAGTACTTC. Translated, it gives CASSEQGFPYEQYF.